What follows is one T cell receptor (beta chain) and its context. Its antigen is not known. The data were obtained in a study of CD8+ T cells in alopecia areata. The overall study: Twice a day, 5 to 10 mg of oral tofacitinib was administered to treated patients.

The sequencing template was cDNA reverse transcribed from extracted RNA. The protocol was immunoSEQ multiplex PCR, while the TCRdb copy is restricted to in-frame clones and leaves out a portion. Of about 200,000 clones listed, around two fifths are singletons. Treatment of the sample: oral pan-JAK inhibitor, 5-10 mg twice daily. CDR1 MNHNY and CDR2 SVGAGI come from the germline V gene (reference sequence). The germline V and J ends were trimmed by 6 bases and 5 bases, with 11 bases remaining between them. The CDR3 is made up of 12 amino acids. Notes on the study in general: There were many expanded lesional clones persisting in scalp and blood during tofacitinib. Especially in alopecia totalis/universalis, lesional scalp showed greater clonality than normal scalp did.

The chain carries TRBV6-6 and TRBJ2-7; D may match TRBD1 or TRBD2 (6 bases each). This clonotype originated in a human donor with alopecia areata. The sample consisted of CD4+ T cells sorted from blood, taken at week 34, from a patient treated with tofacitinib. CDR3 in DNA: TGTGCCAGCAGCTCGGGGGCGGACGAGCAGTACTTC. Translation gives CASSSGADEQYF.